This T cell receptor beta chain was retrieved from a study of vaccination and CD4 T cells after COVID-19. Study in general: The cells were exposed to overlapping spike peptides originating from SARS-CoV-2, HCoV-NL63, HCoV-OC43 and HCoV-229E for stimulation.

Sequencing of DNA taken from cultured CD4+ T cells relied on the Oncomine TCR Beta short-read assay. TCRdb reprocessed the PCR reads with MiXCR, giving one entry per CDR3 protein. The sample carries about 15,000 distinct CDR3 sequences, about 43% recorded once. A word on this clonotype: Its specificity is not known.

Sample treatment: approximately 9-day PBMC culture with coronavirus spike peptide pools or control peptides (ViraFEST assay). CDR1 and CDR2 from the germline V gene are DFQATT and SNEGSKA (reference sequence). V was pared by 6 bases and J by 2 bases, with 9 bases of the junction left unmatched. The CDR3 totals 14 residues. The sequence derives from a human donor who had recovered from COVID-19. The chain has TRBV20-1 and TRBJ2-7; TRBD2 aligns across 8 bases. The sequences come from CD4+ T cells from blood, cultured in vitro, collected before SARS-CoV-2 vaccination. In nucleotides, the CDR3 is TGCAGTGCGGGTACTAGCGGACTTACCTACGAGCAGTACTTC. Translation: CSAGTSGLTYEQYF.